A selection of T cell receptor beta chains follows, all from one sample in a study of technical replicates of blood from a few donors. Profiled with immunoSEQ multiplex PCR; TCRdb holds only in-frame clones, not every one. The sample has roughly 69,000 clones, about 97% seen once. The sequencing sample was made of T cells isolated from PBMCs. These receptors originate from a human donor in good health. The CDR3 runs from the conserved cysteine through the conserved F or W. Fields, in order: D gene, clone size, J gene, V gene, CDR3 protein, CDR3 DNA. The D gene is left open where the match is weak. Some rows mark clone size as missing; the rest say once, few, many or name a class of expanded clone.

>TRBD2|-|TRBJ2-3|TRBV7-2
CASSLVIAGGVTDTQYF
TGTGCCAGCAGCTTAGTTATAGCGGGAGGGGTCACAGATACGCAGTATTTT
>-|-|TRBJ2-7|TRBV10-3
CAISAGSYEQYF
TGTGCCATCAGTGCGGGGTCCTACGAGCAGTACTTC
>TRBD1|-|TRBJ2-7|TRBV7-6
CASSPITGAYEQYF
TGTGCCAGCAGCCCCATCACAGGGGCCTACGAGCAGTACTTC
>TRBD1|once|TRBJ1-3|TRBV7-4
CASSADRVAGNTIYF
TGTGCCAGCAGCGCCGACAGGGTCGCGGGAAACACCATATATTTT
>-|-|TRBJ1-1|TRBV5-1
CASSLQGTSLVTEAFF
TGCGCCAGCAGCCTACAGGGTACTTCGTTAGTTACTGAAGCTTTCTTT
>TRBD2|-|TRBJ2-7|TRBV6-6
CASRRTSGRDYEQYF
TGTGCCAGCAGACGGACTAGCGGGAGGGACTACGAGCAGTACTTC
>TRBD2|-|TRBJ2-1|TRBV10-3
CATGTSGPYNEQFF
TGTGCCACGGGGACTAGCGGGCCTTACAATGAGCAGTTCTTC
>-|-|TRBJ1-2|TRBV25-1
CASSEQRGLSGYTF
TGTGCCAGCAGTGAACAACGGGGTTTGTCGGGCTACACCTTC
>TRBD1|-|TRBJ2-6|TRBV9
CASSHLKTGQGTSGANVLTF
TGTGCCAGCAGCCACCTAAAGACGGGACAGGGAACCTCTGGGGCCAACGTCCTGACTTTC
>-|-|TRBJ2-5|TRBV23-1
CASSENGAGVLTWETQYF
TGCGCCAGCAGTGAGAACGGGGCAGGGGTCTTAACTTGGGAGACCCAGTACTTC
>TRBD2|few|TRBJ2-3|TRBV4-1
CASSQDYFRREVGTDTQYF
TGCGCCAGCAGCCAAGATTATTTTAGGCGGGAGGTGGGCACAGATACGCAGTATTTT
>-|-|TRBJ2-4|TRBV29-1
CSVVVQGIQNIQYF
TGCAGCGTTGTAGTTCAGGGGATCCAAAACATTCAGTACTTC
>TRBD1|-|TRBJ1-1|TRBV5-4
CASSSSGGGRNTEAFF
TGTGCCAGCAGCTCTTCAGGGGGTGGTAGGAACACTGAAGCTTTCTTT
>-|-|TRBJ1-2|TRBV6-5
CASSYSAGANYGYTF
TGTGCCAGCAGTTACTCAGCGGGAGCTAACTATGGCTACACCTTC
>-|-|TRBJ1-2|TRBV4-1
CASSQDGGSFPGYGYTF
TGCGCCAGCAGCCAAGATGGAGGCAGCTTCCCCGGCTATGGCTACACCTTC
>TRBD1|-|TRBJ2-7|TRBV19
CASRDRSTFPYEQYF
TGTGCCAGTAGGGACAGGTCGACTTTTCCCTACGAGCAGTACTTC
>TRBD1|-|TRBJ1-1|TRBV7-3
CASSRDRVTEAFF
TGTGCCAGCAGCAGGGACAGGGTTACTGAAGCTTTCTTT
>-|-|TRBJ1-3|TRBV4-3
CASSQAPEISGNTIYF
TGCGCCAGCAGCCAAGCTCCGGAGATCTCTGGAAACACCATATATTTT
>TRBD1|once|TRBJ1-5|TRBV7-9
CASSSTGARNQPQHF
TGTGCCAGCAGTTCAACAGGGGCTAGAAATCAGCCCCAGCATTTT
>-|-|TRBJ1-3|TRBV29-1
CSVVWGESGNTIYF
TGCAGCGTTGTATGGGGAGAATCTGGAAACACCATATATTTT
>TRBD1|-|TRBJ2-7|TRBV28
CASSRGVAGGTPYEQYF
TGTGCCAGCAGCCGTGGGGTGGCAGGGGGTACCCCCTACGAGCAGTACTTC
>-|-|TRBJ1-2|TRBV15
CATSRDLDSGYTF
TGTGCCACCAGCAGAGATCTGGACAGTGGCTACACCTTC
>-|-|TRBJ1-4|TRBV28
CASWKGVDEKLFF
TGTGCCAGCTGGAAGGGAGTAGACGAAAAACTGTTTTTT
>TRBD1|once|TRBJ1-2|TRBV18
CASSVRTGPTYGYTF
TGTGCCAGCTCAGTGCGGACAGGACCGACCTATGGCTACACCTTC
>TRBD1|-|TRBJ2-7|TRBV7-3
CASSSNGGQGIYEQYF
TGTGCCAGCAGCTCAAATGGGGGACAGGGTATCTACGAGCAGTACTTC
>TRBD1|-|TRBJ1-5|TRBV28
CASSLQGGQPQHF
TGTGCCAGCAGCCTACAGGGGGGACAGCCCCAGCATTTT
>-|-|TRBJ2-3|TRBV5-6
CASSSGFTTDTQYF
TGTGCCAGCAGCTCCGGGTTTACCACAGATACGCAGTATTTT
>-|-|TRBJ2-3|TRBV5-6
CASSLTDRWAQYF
TGTGCCAGCAGCCTTACAGACAGGTGGGCGCAGTATTTT
>-|-|TRBJ1-3|TRBV19
CASRDRGSGNTIYF
TGTGCCAGTAGGGACAGAGGCTCTGGAAACACCATATATTTT
>-|-|TRBJ2-7|TRBV10-3
CAIGGTGGAYEQYF
TGTGCCATCGGGGGCACGGGAGGCGCCTACGAGCAGTACTTC